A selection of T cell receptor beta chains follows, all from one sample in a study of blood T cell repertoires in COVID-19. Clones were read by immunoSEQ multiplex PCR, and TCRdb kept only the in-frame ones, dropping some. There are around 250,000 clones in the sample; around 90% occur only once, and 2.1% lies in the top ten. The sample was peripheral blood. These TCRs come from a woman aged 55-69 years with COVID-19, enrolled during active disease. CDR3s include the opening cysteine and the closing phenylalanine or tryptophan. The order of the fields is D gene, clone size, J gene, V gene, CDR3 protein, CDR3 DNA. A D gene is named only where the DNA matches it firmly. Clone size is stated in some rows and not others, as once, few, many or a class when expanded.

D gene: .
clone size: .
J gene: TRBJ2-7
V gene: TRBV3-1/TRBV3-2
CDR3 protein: CASTLQGKGEQYF
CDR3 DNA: TGTGCCAGCACCTTACAGGGAAAGGGTGAGCAGTACTTC

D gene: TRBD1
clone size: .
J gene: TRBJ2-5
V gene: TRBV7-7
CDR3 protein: CASSLGGTGAETQYF
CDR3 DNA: TGTGCTAGCAGCTTAGGGGGGACAGGGGCAGAGACCCAGTACTTC

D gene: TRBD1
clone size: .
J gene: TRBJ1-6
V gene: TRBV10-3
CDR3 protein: CAISVGQNNSPLHF
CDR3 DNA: TGTGCCATCAGTGTGGGACAGAATAATTCACCCCTCCACTTT

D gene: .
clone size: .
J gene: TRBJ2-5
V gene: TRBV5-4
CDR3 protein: CASSVTGQETQYF
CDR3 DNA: TGTGCCAGCAGTGTAACAGGGCAAGAGACCCAGTACTTC

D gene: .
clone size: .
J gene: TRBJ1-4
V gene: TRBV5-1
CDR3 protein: CASSSGQITNEKLFF
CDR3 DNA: TGCGCCAGCAGCTCCGGACAGATAACTAATGAAAAACTGTTTTTT

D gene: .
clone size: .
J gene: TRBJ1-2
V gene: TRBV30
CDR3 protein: CAWSVRANYGYTF
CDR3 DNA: TGTGCCTGGAGTGTACGGGCTAACTATGGCTACACCTTC

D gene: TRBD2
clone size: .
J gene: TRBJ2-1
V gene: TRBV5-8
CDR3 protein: CASSLVSSGVTNSYNEQFF
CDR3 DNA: TGTGCCAGCAGCTTGGTGTCTAGCGGGGTAACAAACTCCTACAATGAGCAGTTCTTC

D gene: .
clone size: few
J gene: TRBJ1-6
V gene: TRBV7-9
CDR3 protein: CASSLAVPGDGNSPLHF
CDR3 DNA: TGTGCCAGCAGCTTAGCGGTCCCAGGGGACGGTAATTCACCCCTCCACTTT

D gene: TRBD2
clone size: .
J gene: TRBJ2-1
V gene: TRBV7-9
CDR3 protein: CASSPRGLAGVYNEQFF
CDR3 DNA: TGTGCCAGCAGCCCGAGGGGACTAGCGGGGGTCTACAATGAGCAGTTCTTC

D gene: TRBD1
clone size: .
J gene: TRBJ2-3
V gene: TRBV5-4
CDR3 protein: CASSSQGQGITDTQYF
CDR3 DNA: TGTGCCAGCAGCTCGCAAGGACAGGGGATCACAGATACGCAGTATTTT

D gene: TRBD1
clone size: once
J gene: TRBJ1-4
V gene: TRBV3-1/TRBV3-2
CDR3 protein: CASSQGQGSEKLFF
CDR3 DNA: TGTGCCAGCAGCCAGGGACAGGGAAGTGAAAAACTGTTTTTT

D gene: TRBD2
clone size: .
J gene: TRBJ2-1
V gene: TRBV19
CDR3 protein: CASTLTSGGPYNEQFF
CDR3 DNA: TGTGCCAGTACCCTGACTAGCGGGGGGCCGTACAATGAGCAGTTCTTC

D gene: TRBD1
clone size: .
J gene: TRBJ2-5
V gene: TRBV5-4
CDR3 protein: CASSSAGTGGGVTQYF
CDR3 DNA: TGTGCCAGCAGCTCCGCCGGGACAGGGGGCGGAGTGACCCAGTACTTC

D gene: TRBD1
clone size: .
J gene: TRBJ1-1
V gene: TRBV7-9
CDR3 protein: CASSREQGVNTEAFF
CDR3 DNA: TGTGCCAGCAGCCGGGAACAGGGGGTGAACACTGAAGCTTTCTTT

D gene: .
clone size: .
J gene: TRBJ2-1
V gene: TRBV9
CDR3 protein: CASSVAGGGNNEQFF
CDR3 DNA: TGTGCCAGCAGCGTAGCGGGCGGGGGCAACAATGAGCAGTTCTTC

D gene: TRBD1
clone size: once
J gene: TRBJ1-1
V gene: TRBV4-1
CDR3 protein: CASHDRGRNTEAFF
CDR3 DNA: TGCGCCAGCCACGACAGGGGACGGAACACTGAAGCTTTCTTT

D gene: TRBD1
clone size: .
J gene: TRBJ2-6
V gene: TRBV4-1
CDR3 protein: CASSQDHVQGNSGANVLTF
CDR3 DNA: TGCGCCAGCAGCCAAGATCACGTACAGGGGAACTCTGGGGCCAACGTCCTGACTTTC

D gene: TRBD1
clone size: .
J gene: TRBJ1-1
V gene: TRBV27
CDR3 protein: CASSLSRQGAGTEAFF
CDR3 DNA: TGTGCCAGCAGTTTATCCCGACAGGGGGCCGGGACTGAAGCTTTCTTT

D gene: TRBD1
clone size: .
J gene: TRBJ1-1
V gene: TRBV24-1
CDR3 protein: CATSDHRPGTGGRAEAFF
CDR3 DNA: TGTGCCACCAGTGATCACCGCCCCGGGACAGGGGGTAGGGCTGAAGCTTTCTTT

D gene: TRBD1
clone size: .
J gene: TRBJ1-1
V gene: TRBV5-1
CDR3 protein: CASRLRGRPNTEAFF
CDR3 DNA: TGCGCCAGCAGGTTGAGGGGGCGTCCTAACACTGAAGCTTTCTTT

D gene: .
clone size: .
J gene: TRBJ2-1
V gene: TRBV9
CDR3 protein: CASNSLLGLNEQFF
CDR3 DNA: TGTGCCAGCAACTCCCTCCTTGGTCTCAATGAGCAGTTCTTC

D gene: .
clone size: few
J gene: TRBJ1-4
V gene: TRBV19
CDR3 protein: CASRVGQNNEKLFF
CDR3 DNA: TGTGCCAGTAGAGTTGGACAGAATAATGAAAAACTGTTTTTT

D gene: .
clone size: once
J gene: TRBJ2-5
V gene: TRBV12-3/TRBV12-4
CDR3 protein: CASTGGLETQYF
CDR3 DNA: TGTGCCAGCACAGGGGGGCTTGAGACCCAGTACTTC

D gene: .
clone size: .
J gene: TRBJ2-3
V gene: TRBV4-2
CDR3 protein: CASSQDLGSADTQYF
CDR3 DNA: TGTGCCAGCAGCCAAGACCTGGGTAGCGCAGATACGCAGTATTTT

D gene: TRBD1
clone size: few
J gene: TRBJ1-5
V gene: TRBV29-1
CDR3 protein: CSVKAGGDPNQPQHF
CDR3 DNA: TGCAGCGTTAAGGCAGGGGGCGACCCCAATCAGCCCCAGCATTTT

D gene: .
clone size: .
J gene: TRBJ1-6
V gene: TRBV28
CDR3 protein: CASSSPGQNSPLHF
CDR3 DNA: TGTGCCAGCAGTTCACCGGGACAAAATTCACCCCTCCACTTT

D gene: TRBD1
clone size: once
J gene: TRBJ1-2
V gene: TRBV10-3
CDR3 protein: CAISDRDSEGVGYTF
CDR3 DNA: TGTGCCATCAGTGACCGGGACAGCGAAGGGGTTGGCTACACCTTC

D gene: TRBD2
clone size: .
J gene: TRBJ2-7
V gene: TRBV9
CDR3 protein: CASSVGAGGPYEQYF
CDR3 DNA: TGTGCCAGCAGCGTAGGAGCGGGGGGCCCCTACGAGCAGTACTTC

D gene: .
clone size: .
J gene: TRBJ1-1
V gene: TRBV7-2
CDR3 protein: CASSSVSGGGAFF
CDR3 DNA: TGTGCCAGCAGCTCCGTCTCGGGGGGCGGGGCTTTCTTT

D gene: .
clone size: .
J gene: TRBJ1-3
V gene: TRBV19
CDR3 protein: CASSIQISGNTIYF
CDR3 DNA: TGTGCCAGTAGTATCCAGATATCTGGAAACACCATATATTTT

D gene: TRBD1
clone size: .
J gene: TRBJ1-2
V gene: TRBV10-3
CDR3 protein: CAISDDRGLRNYGYTF
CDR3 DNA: TGTGCCATCAGTGACGACAGGGGACTTCGTAACTATGGCTACACCTTC

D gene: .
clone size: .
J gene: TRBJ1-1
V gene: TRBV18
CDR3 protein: CASSTGKDTEAFF
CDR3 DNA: TGTGCCAGCTCAACAGGGAAGGACACTGAAGCTTTCTTT

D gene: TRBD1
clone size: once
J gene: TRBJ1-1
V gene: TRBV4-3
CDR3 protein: CASSQTGGLENTEAFF
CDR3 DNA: TGCGCCAGCAGCCAGACAGGGGGGTTGGAGAACACTGAAGCTTTCTTT

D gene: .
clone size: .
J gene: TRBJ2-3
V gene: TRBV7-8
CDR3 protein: CASSLAAGRFQTDTQYF
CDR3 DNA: TGTGCCAGCAGCTTAGCAGCAGGGAGGTTCCAAACAGATACGCAGTATTTT

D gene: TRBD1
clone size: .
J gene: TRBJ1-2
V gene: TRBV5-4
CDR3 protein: CASHQGEDYGYTF
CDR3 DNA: TGTGCCAGCCACCAGGGGGAAGACTATGGCTACACCTTC

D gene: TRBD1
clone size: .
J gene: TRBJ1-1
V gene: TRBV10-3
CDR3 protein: CAATGTGTTEAFF
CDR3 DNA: TGTGCCGCAACCGGGACAGGGACCACTGAAGCTTTCTTT

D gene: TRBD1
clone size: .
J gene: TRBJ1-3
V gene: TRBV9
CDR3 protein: CASSVGTGTGNTIYF
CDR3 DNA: TGTGCCAGCAGCGTAGGGACAGGGACTGGAAACACCATATATTTT

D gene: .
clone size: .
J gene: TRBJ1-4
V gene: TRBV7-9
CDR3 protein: CASSRGGTTNEKLFF
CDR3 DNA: TGTGCCAGCAGCCGAGGAGGGACAACTAATGAAAAACTGTTTTTT

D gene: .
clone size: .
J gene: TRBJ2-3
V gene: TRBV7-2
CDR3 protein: CASSLLSSTDTQYF
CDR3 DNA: TGTGCCAGCAGCTTACTTTCTAGCACAGATACGCAGTATTTT

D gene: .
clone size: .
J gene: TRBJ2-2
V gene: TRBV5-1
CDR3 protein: CASSLAGVGQNTGELFF
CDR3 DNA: TGCGCCAGCAGCTTGGCAGGGGTGGGACAAAACACCGGGGAGCTGTTTTTT

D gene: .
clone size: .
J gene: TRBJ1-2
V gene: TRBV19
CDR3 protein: CASSKGPFQGRGGYTF
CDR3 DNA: TGTGCCAGTAGTAAGGGTCCCTTCCAGGGGCGCGGGGGCTACACCTTC

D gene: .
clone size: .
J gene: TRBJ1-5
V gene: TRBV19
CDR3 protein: CASSMNTAGYQPQHF
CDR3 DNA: TGTGCCAGTAGTATGAATACAGCTGGGTATCAGCCCCAGCATTTT

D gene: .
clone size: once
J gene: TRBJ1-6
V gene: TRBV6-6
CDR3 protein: CASSYSFSNSPLHF
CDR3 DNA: TGTGCCAGCAGTTACTCGTTTTCGAATTCACCCCTCCACTTT

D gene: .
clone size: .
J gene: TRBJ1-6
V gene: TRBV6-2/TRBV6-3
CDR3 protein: CASSFYIASYNSPLHF
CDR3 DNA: TGTGCCAGCAGTTTTTACATTGCCTCCTATAATTCACCCCTCCACTTT

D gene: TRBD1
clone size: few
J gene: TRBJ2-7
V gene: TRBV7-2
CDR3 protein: CASSRTGDRNEQYF
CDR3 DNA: TGTGCCAGCAGTAGGACAGGGGATAGAAACGAGCAGTACTTC